The clone carrying this T cell receptor (beta chain) has just a few counts. Its antigen is not known. The sample originates from a study of blood T cells in healthy people across ages. Through a sample-barcoded 5' primer and a J-beta primer mix, a second PCR was run for 7 to 11 cycles. Each CDR3 protein is one row after TCRdb ran MiXCR on the 5' RACE reads. The sample shows 500,000 to 550,000 distinct CDR3 sequences, 24% of them seen only once. Germline V gene sequence: CDR1 MNHEY, CDR2 SVGEGT. V shed 0 bases and J shed 2 bases, with 17 bases lying between them. CDR3 length equals 17 residues. Whole-study findings and limits: Strong correlation existed between TCR beta diversity and naive T cell percentage.

These data are also associated with another study on T cells of mothers and their children. Turning to that study: For cDNA synthesis, the complete extracted RNA was used (approximately 1.4 ug per 15 ul). Every mother supplied over 9.5 million TCR beta CDR3 reads and every child around 3 million.

The specimen sequenced was blood. The sequence was collected from a boy aged 5-17 years in good health. The chain carries TRBV6-2 or TRBV6-3 and TRBJ2-7; D unclear. The CDR3 nucleotides are TGTGCCAGCAGTTACTCAGGTTATCGGCTGGACCCCTACGAGCAGTACTTC. Protein: CASSYSGYRLDPYEQYF.